The 8 T cell receptor beta chains in this list originate from one sample, sequenced in a study of glioma-infiltrating T cells after dendritic cell vaccination. Libraries were prepared by immunoSEQ multiplex PCR; TCRdb keeps only in-frame clonotypes and omits some of them. The table has 50,000 to 70,000 clones, roughly 83% seen once. The time point is: after dendritic cell vaccination, including at tumor progression/relapse. Specimen: blood, collected after dendritic cell vaccination. These receptors were taken from a human donor with glioblastoma.

The gene calls are TRBV11-2 and TRBJ1-4, with D possibly being TRBD1 (5 bases). The CDR3 covers 17 residues. The V gene lost 5 bases and the J gene lost 7 bases, with 23 bases spanning the gap. Germline loops: CDR1 SGHAT, CDR2 FQNNGV. The CDR3: CASSGYRGGRLGEKLFF. The CDR3, as DNA: TGTGCCAGCAGCGGATACCGGGGGGGGAGATTGGGTGAAAAACTGTTTTTT.

The chain recombines TRBV5-4 with TRBJ1-1, with a possible D match to TRBD1 (6 bases). The CDR3 has 15 residues. V lost 0 bases and J 3 bases, leaving 12 bases between the germline ends. The germline V gene encodes CDR1 SGHNT and CDR2 YYREEE (reference sequence). In nucleotides, the CDR3 is TGTGCCAGCAGCTTGGGACTCCACAGGGACACTGAAGCTTTCTTT. This encodes CASSLGLHRDTEAFF.

V usage is TRBV5-1 and J usage is TRBJ2-1, with D possibly TRBD2 on 7 matching bases. Germline CDR1 is SGHRS and CDR2 is YFSETQ. The CDR3 has 15 amino acids. V was pared by 0 bases and J by 5 bases, with 12 bases between. In DNA, the CDR3 is TGCGCCAGCAGCTTGGGAGGGGGGGCGAACAATGAGCAGTTCTTC. Its translation is CASSLGGGANNEQFF.

The chain joins TRBV30 to TRBJ1-2; 9 nucleotides agree with TRBD1. V dropped 2 bases and J dropped 5; count of bases not matched to a gene: 12. CDR1 is GTSNPN and CDR2 is SVGIG in the germline V gene (reference sequence). The CDR3 runs 16 residues. In nucleotides, the CDR3 is TGTGCCTGGAGTCCAACCCAGACAGGGGGTTGGTATGGCTACACCTTC. Amino acid sequence: CAWSPTQTGGWYGYTF.

This rearrangement joins TRBV6-1 to TRBJ1-5, with TRBD1 as a possible D gene (6 bases). V dropped 6 bases and J dropped 5 bases, with 14 bases sitting between them. This CDR3 is built from 14 residues. CDR1 and CDR2 from the germline V gene are MNHNS and SASEGT. The CDR3 spells CASSRGDLDQPQHF. CDR3 sequence (DNA): TGTGCCAGCAGCAGGGGAGATTTGGATCAGCCCCAGCATTTT.

The chain employs TRBV6-5 and TRBJ1-2, with D maybe TRBD1 (5 bases). The germline CDR1 and CDR2 sequences are MNHEY and SVGAGI. The CDR3 consists of 14 residues. V dropped 2 bases and J dropped 8 bases, with 15 bases sitting between them. The CDR3 nucleotides read TGTGCCAGCAGTTACGGAGGGGAGGGTCGAGGCTACACCTTC. This sequence encodes CASSYGGEGRGYTF.

The rearrangement joins TRBV10-2 to TRBJ2-2, with D unclear. Germline V lookup: CDR1 WSHSY, CDR2 SAAADI. V lost 3 bases to trimming and J lost 7 bases, with 24 bases between them. The CDR3 is 18 amino acids. CDR3 sequence reads: CASSDPTVVDTKFGELFF. CDR3 nucleotide sequence: TGCGCCAGCAGTGATCCTACGGTCGTAGATACTAAATTCGGGGAGCTGTTTTTT.

V and J are TRBV5-1 and TRBJ1-2; D is perhaps TRBD1 (6 bases). This CDR3 contains 13 residues. The V and J ends lost 0 bases and 6 bases respectively, with 9 bases between them. CDR1 is SGHRS and CDR2 is YFSETQ in the germline V gene. This CDR3 reads CASSLAGADGYTF. CDR3 DNA: TGCGCCAGCAGCTTGGCAGGGGCGGATGGCTACACCTTC.